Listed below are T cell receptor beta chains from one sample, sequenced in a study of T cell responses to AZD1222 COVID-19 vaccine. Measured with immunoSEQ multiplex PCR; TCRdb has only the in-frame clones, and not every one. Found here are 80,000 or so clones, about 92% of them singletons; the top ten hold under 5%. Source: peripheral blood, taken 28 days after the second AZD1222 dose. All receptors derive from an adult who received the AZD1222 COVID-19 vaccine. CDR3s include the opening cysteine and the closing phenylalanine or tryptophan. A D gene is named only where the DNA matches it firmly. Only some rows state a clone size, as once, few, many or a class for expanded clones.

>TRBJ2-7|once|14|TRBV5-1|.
CASRPGPSSYEQYF
TGCGCCAGCAGGCCAGGGCCGAGCTCCTACGAGCAGTACTTC
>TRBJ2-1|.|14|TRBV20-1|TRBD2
CSASWAGEGNEQFF
TGCAGTGCTAGTTGGGCGGGAGAGGGGAATGAGCAGTTCTTC
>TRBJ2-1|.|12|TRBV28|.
CASSPHLLMQFF
TGTGCCAGCAGTCCTCACCTCCTTATGCAGTTCTTC
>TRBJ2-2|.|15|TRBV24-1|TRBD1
CATRGGQGITGELFF
TGTGCCACCAGAGGGGGACAGGGAATCACCGGGGAGCTGTTTTTT
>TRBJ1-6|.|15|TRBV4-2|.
CASSQDGGDIAPLHF
TGTGCCAGCAGCCAAGATGGGGGGGATATAGCACCCCTCCACTTT
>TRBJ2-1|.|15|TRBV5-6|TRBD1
CASSFGQGAGNEQFF
TGTGCCAGCAGCTTCGGCCAGGGGGCGGGCAATGAGCAGTTCTTC
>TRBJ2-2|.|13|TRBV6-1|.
CASSEQGTGELFF
TGTGCCAGCAGTGAACAGGGCACCGGGGAGCTGTTTTTT
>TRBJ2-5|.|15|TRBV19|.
CASSIRGALGETQYF
TGTGCCAGTAGTATACGGGGGGCGCTAGGAGAGACCCAGTACTTC
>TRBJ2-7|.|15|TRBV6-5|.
CASSYRADPSYEQYF
TGTGCCAGCAGTTACAGGGCAGACCCTAGCTACGAGCAGTACTTC
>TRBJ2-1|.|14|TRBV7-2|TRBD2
CASRLAGSYNEQFF
TGTGCCAGCAGGCTAGCGGGTTCCTACAATGAGCAGTTCTTC
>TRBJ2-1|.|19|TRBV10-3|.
CAISEQGVPAGGSYNEQFF
TGTGCCATCAGTGAGCAGGGGGTCCCGGCGGGAGGCTCGTACAATGAGCAGTTCTTC
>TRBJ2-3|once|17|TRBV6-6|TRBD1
CASSPGTGTPESDTQYF
TGTGCCAGCAGTCCCGGGACAGGGACCCCGGAGTCGGATACGCAGTATTTT
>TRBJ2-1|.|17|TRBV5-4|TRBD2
CASRPASGRVSYNEQFF
TGTGCCAGCAGGCCCGCTAGCGGGAGGGTCTCCTACAATGAGCAGTTCTTC
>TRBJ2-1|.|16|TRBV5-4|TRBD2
CASNPRGRSSYNEQFF
TGTGCCAGCAACCCGCGGGGGAGGAGCTCCTACAATGAGCAGTTCTTC
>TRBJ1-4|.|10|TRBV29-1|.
CSAGTEKLFF
TGCAGCGCCGGGACTGAAAAACTGTTTTTT
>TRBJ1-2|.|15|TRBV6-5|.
CASSLERQRVYGYTF
TGTGCCAGCAGTTTGGAGAGGCAGCGGGTCTATGGCTACACCTTC
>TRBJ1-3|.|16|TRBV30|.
CAWSIGSLPSGNTIYF
TGTGCCTGGAGTATCGGGAGCCTCCCTTCTGGAAACACCATATATTTT
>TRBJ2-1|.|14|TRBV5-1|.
CASYGHESYNEQFF
TGCGCCAGCTACGGACATGAGTCCTACAATGAGCAGTTCTTC
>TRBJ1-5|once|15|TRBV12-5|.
CASGLEGLSNQPQHF
TGTGCTAGTGGTTTAGAAGGGCTGAGCAATCAGCCCCAGCATTTT
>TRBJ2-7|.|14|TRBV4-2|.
CASSHVEGTYEQYF
TGTGCCAGCAGCCACGTAGAGGGGACCTACGAGCAGTACTTC
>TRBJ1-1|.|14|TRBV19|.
CASSMGRTNTEAFF
TGTGCCAGTAGTATGGGACGGACGAACACTGAAGCTTTCTTT
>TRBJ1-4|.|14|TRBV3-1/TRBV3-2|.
CASSHGQGREKLFF
TGTGCCAGCAGCCATGGGCAGGGTCGGGAAAAACTGTTTTTT
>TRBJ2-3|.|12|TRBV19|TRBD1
CAGRGRTDTQYF
TGTGCCGGAAGGGGGCGGACAGATACGCAGTATTTT
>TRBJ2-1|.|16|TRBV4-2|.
CASSPSWEFARNEQFF
TGTGCCAGCAGCCCGAGTTGGGAGTTTGCGAGGAATGAGCAGTTCTTC
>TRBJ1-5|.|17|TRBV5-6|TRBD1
CASSLSTGGVSNQPQHF
TGTGCCAGCAGCTTGTCTACAGGGGGCGTCAGCAATCAGCCCCAGCATTTT
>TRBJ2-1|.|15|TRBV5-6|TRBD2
CASSFLSAGGGEQFF
TGTGCCAGCAGCTTCTTGTCAGCGGGAGGGGGTGAGCAGTTCTTC
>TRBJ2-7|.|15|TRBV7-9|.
CASSSKPGRGYEQYF
TGTGCCAGCAGCTCCAAACCGGGACGGGGGTACGAGCAGTACTTC
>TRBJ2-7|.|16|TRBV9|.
CASSPLRLRSNYEQYF
TGTGCCAGCAGCCCACTCAGGCTCCGGTCAAACTACGAGCAGTACTTC
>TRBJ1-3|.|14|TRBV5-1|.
CASSPKGAGNTIYF
TGCGCCAGCAGCCCGAAGGGGGCTGGAAACACCATATATTTT
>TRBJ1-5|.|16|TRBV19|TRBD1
CASSARGDSRNQPQHF
TGTGCCAGTAGTGCCCGGGGGGACAGTCGCAATCAGCCCCAGCATTTT
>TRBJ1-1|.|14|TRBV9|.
CASSVDWGNTEAFF
TGTGCCAGCAGCGTAGACTGGGGGAACACTGAAGCTTTCTTT
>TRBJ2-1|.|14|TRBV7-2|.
CASSLAGSYNEQFF
TGTGCCAGCAGCTTAGCGGGATCCTACAATGAGCAGTTCTTC
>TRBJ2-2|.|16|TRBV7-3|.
CASSLNRLANTGELFF
TGTGCCAGCAGCTTAAATCGGCTAGCGAACACCGGGGAGCTGTTTTTT
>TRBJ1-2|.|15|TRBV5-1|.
CASSRTTQGNYGYTF
TGCGCCAGCAGCCGCACTACCCAGGGTAACTATGGCTACACCTTC
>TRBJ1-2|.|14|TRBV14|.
CASSQDRQSYGYTF
TGTGCCAGCAGCCAAGATCGACAGTCCTATGGCTACACCTTC
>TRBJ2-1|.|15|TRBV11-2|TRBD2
CASSLEPSGFNEQFF
TGTGCCAGCAGCTTAGAGCCTAGCGGGTTCAATGAGCAGTTCTTC